These 9 T cell receptor beta chains originate from one sample sequenced in a study of T cells in Graves' hyperthyroidism and ophthalmopathy. RNA transcripts gave rise to amplified TCR beta CDR3 regions. First-round RT-PCR of the TCR CDR3 relied on the HTBI primer set. MiXCR was run by TCRdb on the multiplex PCR reads, yielding one entry per CDR3 protein. This table has fewer than 400,000 distinct CDR3 sequences, about an eighth appearing once. The sample taken for sequencing was blood. These TCRs come from a man aged 50-60 years with Graves' ophthalmopathy.

This clonotype has at least ten counts. CDR3 region: CSVKGSGNTIYF. DNA for the CDR3: TGCAGCGTCAAGGGGTCTGGAAACACCATATATTTT. V gene TRBV29-1 combines with J gene TRBJ1-3; D is possibly TRBD1 (5 bases). The CDR3 runs 12 residues. Trimming took off 6 bases at V and 1 base at J, with 7 bases between the two ends. Germline V CDR1 and CDR2: SQVTM, ANQGSEA.

At least ten counts were recorded for this clonotype. The chain has TRBV18 and TRBJ1-1; weak D call: TRBD1 (6 bases). Per germline, CDR1 KGHSH and CDR2 LQKENI. V was shortened by 5 bases and J by 8 bases, with 15 bases between the two germline ends. CDR3 length equals 13 residues. The CDR3 sequence: CASSTRDIREAFF. For the CDR3, the DNA is TGTGCCAGCTCAACAAGGGACATTCGGGAAGCTTTCTTT.

Many counts were recorded for this clonotype. V and J are TRBV9 and TRBJ2-7; D possibly corresponds to TRBD2 (6 bases). Trimming took 2 bases from V and 5 from J, leaving 11 bases between them. Germline V CDR1 and CDR2: SGDLS, YYNGEE. CDR3 length: 13 amino acids. The CDR3 loop reads CASSVTGLDEQYF. CDR3 nucleotide sequence: TGTGCCAGCAGCGTGACGGGACTCGACGAGCAGTACTTC.

In its sample, this clonotype was seen many times. This chain links TRBV11-2 with TRBJ1-1; TRBD1 matches 7 bases. This CDR3 region has 15 residues. Trimming cost V 5 bases and J 3 bases; bases outside gene matches: 9. Germline values: CDR1 SGHAT, CDR2 FQNNGV. In nucleotides, the CDR3 is TGTGCCAGCAGCCCCAGACAGGGAGGGTACACTGAAGCTTTCTTT. It encodes CASSPRQGGYTEAFF.

This clonotype was detected many times. The rearrangement uses TRBV24-1 and TRBJ2-1; D may be TRBD2 (5 bases). Looked up from germline, CDR1 is KGHDR and CDR2 is SFDVKD. This CDR3 contains 20 residues. V was clipped by 0 bases and J by 3 bases, with 23 bases between them. The CDR3 DNA reads TGTGCCACCAGTGATTTGCATTTTTTATGGGAGCAGGACTGCTACAATGAGCAGTTCTTC. As protein: CATSDLHFLWEQDCYNEQFF.

This clonotype was picked up a small number of times. The junction shows a germline mismatch at one end, possibly a read error. J is TRBJ2-7 and V is TRBV20-1; maybe TRBD2 (5 bases). The CDR3 extends over 10 amino acids. The V gene's germline CDR1 is DFQATT and CDR2 SNEGSKA (reference sequence). The CDR3 nucleotides read TGCAGTGCTTCTAGCTACGAGCAGTGCTTC. As protein: CSASSYEQCF.

This clonotype was counted ten times or more. The V gene is TRBV7-9, the J gene TRBJ2-2; 15 bases are shared with TRBD2. Germline assignment: CDR1 SEHNR and CDR2 FQNEAQ (reference sequence). This CDR3 has 19 residues. J was trimmed by 7 bases and V by 5 bases; bases with no gene match: 14. For the CDR3, the DNA is TGTGCCAGCAGCAAAACCCTCGGACTAGCGGGAGGGCGCGGCGGGGAGCTGTTTTTT. Its protein product is CASSKTLGLAGGRGGELFF.

This chain uses TRBV7-9 with TRBJ2-2, with 9 bases matching TRBD1. V was clipped by 5 bases and J by 6 bases; unmatched bases: 7. This CDR3 has 15 amino acids. Germline V gene lookup returns CDR1 SEHNR and CDR2 FQNEAQ (reference sequence). CDR3 DNA: TGTGCCAGCAGCCCGGACAGGGGAAGGGCCGGGGAGCTGTTTTTT. This gives the protein CASSPDRGRAGELFF.

Remarks on this clonotype: Being one base from a much bigger clone, this may be a read error. The genes are TRBV9 and TRBJ1-2; D uncertain. This CDR3 is 13 amino acids long. Germline CDR1 is SGDLS and CDR2 is YYNGEE. Between the trimmed V and J ends, which lost 0 bases and 7 bases, there was a span of 10 bases. CDR3 in amino acids: CASSVGSVGGYTF. CDR3 DNA: TGTGCCAGCAGCGTAGGAAGCGTGGGTGGCTACACCTTC.